The 30 T cell receptor beta chains reported below all come from one sample, sequenced in a study of vaccination and CD4 T cells after COVID-19. Sample treatment: roughly ten-day PBMC culture with coronavirus spike peptide pools or control peptides (ViraFEST assay). No cognate antigen is known for these TCRs. The Oncomine TCR Beta short-read assay sequenced DNA from cultured CD4+ T cells. Using its own MiXCR run on the PCR reads, TCRdb lists one record per CDR3 protein. Of around 18,000 distinct CDR3 sequences listed, about 35% are singletons. Sequencing input: cultured CD4+ T cells from blood. The receptors originated from a human donor with COVID-19.

This clonotype was detected only a few times. The chain employs TRBV6-1 and TRBJ1-5; tentatively, D is TRBD1 (6 bases). From germline, CDR1 is MNHNS and CDR2 SASEGT. Trimming stripped 6 bases from V and 4 bases from J, with 13 bases between. CDR3 length equals 14 residues. In DNA, the CDR3 is TGTGCCAGCAGCCGGACAGTGTTGAATCAGCCCCAGCATTTT. Amino acid sequence: CASSRTVLNQPQHF.

The V gene is TRBV19, the J gene TRBJ2-2, with D possibly being TRBD1 or TRBD2 (5 bases each). The CDR3 runs to 14 residues. Germline CDR1 reads LNHDA; CDR2 reads SQIVND (reference sequence). V lost 3 bases to trimming and J lost 5 bases, with 10 bases between them. DNA for the CDR3: TGTGCCAGTAGTATTTTTGGGGGAACCGGGGAGCTGTTTTTT. Amino acid sequence: CASSIFGGTGELFF.

This clonotype occurred a few times. V gene TRBV11-2 combines with J gene TRBJ1-6; 9 nucleotides align to TRBD1. Germline V gives CDR1 SGHAT, CDR2 FQNNGV. The CDR3 is 14 residues long. With 7 bases clipped from V and 9 bases from J, the junction kept 7 bases outside the gene matches. This CDR3 is CASTSTGGFSPLHF. CDR3 sequence (DNA): TGTGCCAGCACCTCAACAGGGGGCTTTTCACCCCTCCACTTT.

This clonotype was seen more than once but under ten times. The chain combines TRBV6-5 with TRBJ1-2; 12 nucleotides match TRBD1. The V segment lost 1 base and the J segment 3 bases; nucleotides outside the gene matches: 3. This CDR3 contains 16 residues. CDR1 is MNHEY, CDR2 SVGAGI, per germline. CDR3 coding DNA: TGTGCCAGCAGTTACTGGGACAGGGGGCGAGACTATGGCTACACCTTC. Its translation is CASSYWDRGRDYGYTF.

This chain joins TRBV12-3 or TRBV12-4 and TRBJ1-1; 7 nucleotides agree with TRBD1. This CDR3 is built from 15 residues. Trimming cost V 4 bases and J 0 bases; bases outside gene matches: 5. The chain's CDR3 is CASSYRTGVNTEAFF. Written as DNA, the CDR3 is TGTGCCAGCAGTTACCGAACAGGGGTGAACACTGAAGCTTTCTTT.

V gene TRBV19 combines with J gene TRBJ1-5; D is ambiguous. V lost 7 bases and J lost 0, with 7 bases in between. Germline lookup yields CDR1 LNHDA and CDR2 SQIVND (reference sequence). This CDR3 comprises 13 residues. The DNA for the CDR3 is TGTGCCAGTAAAGAGTATAGCAATCAGCCCCAGCATTTT. It encodes CASKEYSNQPQHF. The whole variable domain, remainder taken from reference TRBV19 and TRBJ1-5, is DGGITQSPKYLFRKEGQNVTLSCEQNLNHDAMYWYRQDPGQGLRLIYYSQIVNDFQKGDIAEGYSVSREKKESFPLTVTSAQKNPTAFYLCASKEYSNQPQHFGDGTRLSIL.

This chain uses TRBV6-1 with TRBJ2-2; TRBD1 or TRBD2 may be the D gene (6 bases each). V shed 7 bases and J shed 3 bases, with 12 bases lying between them. The CDR3 contains 14 residues. CDR1 is MNHNS, CDR2 SASEGT, per germline. The CDR3 DNA follows: TGTGCCAGCAAGGGGGACTTTTACACCGGGGAGCTGTTTTTT. It is translated as CASKGDFYTGELFF.

The rearrangement joins TRBV6-1 to TRBJ2-1; D remains unclear. The germline V and J ends were trimmed by 6 bases and 4 bases, with 10 bases remaining between them. CDR3 length: 13 amino acids. The germline V gene encodes CDR1 MNHNS and CDR2 SASEGT. The CDR3 DNA follows: TGTGCCAGCAGAGAACGTTTATACAATGAGCAGTTCTTC. Protein sequence: CASRERLYNEQFF.

The V gene is TRBV15, the J gene TRBJ1-2, with 8 bases aligning to TRBD1. The CDR3 totals 15 residues. Germline values: CDR1 LNHNV, CDR2 YYDKDF (reference sequence). Losses at the gene ends were 0 bases for V and 5 bases for J; bases not matched to a gene: 5. DNA of the CDR3: TGTGCCACCAGCAGAGAAACAGGGGGAGGGTATGGCTACACCTTC. This codes for CATSRETGGGYGYTF.

In its sample, this clonotype was seen a few times. The V call is TRBV24-1, the J call TRBJ2-4, with a possible D match to TRBD1 (5 bases). V lost 3 bases, J lost 0 bases, and 8 bases lay in between. The CDR3 has 15 residues. CDR1 and CDR2 (germline): KGHDR, SFDVKD. CDR3 bases: TGTGCCACCAGTGATGGGGCCGTAGCCAAAAACATTCAGTACTTC. It encodes CATSDGAVAKNIQYF.

The chain links TRBV25-1 to TRBJ1-5; D unclear. Trimming took off 4 bases at V and 2 bases at J, with 9 bases between the two ends. CDR3 length equals 14 residues. CDR1 is MGHDK and CDR2 is SYGVNS in the germline V gene. CDR3 amino acids: CASSGFSGNQPQHF. In nucleotides, the CDR3 is TGTGCCAGCAGTGGGTTTTCGGGCAATCAGCCCCAGCATTTT. Full variable domain (missing parts from reference TRBV25-1 and TRBJ1-5): EADIYQTPRYLVIGTGKKITLECSQTMGHDKMYWYQQDPGMELHLIHYSYGVNSTEKGDLSSESTVSRIRTEHFPLTLESARPSHTSQYLCASSGFSGNQPQHFGDGTRLSIL.

The sample holds a few counts of this clonotype. This CDR3 reads CSAPRGVLFF. CDR3 nucleotides: TGCAGTGCTCCCCGCGGGGTACTTTTCTTC. The chain is built from TRBV20-1 and TRBJ2-1; D might be TRBD2 (6 bases). Looked up from germline, CDR1 is DFQATT and CDR2 is SNEGSKA (reference sequence). Deletions cut 5 bases from V and 16 bases from J, with 15 bases between. The CDR3 consists of 10 residues.

This chain links TRBV7-2 with TRBJ2-7; D might be TRBD1 (5 bases). Germline V gene data show CDR1 as SGHTA and CDR2 as FQGNSA. Trimming cost V 3 bases and J 1 base, with 10 bases left between them. The CDR3 contains 14 residues. The chain's CDR3 is CASSFLDKSYEQYF. CDR3 DNA: TGTGCCAGCAGCTTCCTGGACAAATCCTACGAGCAGTACTTC.

In this sample, this clonotype turned up a few times. The chain uses TRBV24-1 and TRBJ2-3; TRBD2 matches at 7 bases. Germline lookup yields CDR1 KGHDR and CDR2 SFDVKD. V lost 1 base and J lost 0; bases outside the gene matches: 6. CDR3 length: 17 amino acids. Here the CDR3 DNA reads TGTGCCACCAGTGATTTCCGCAGGGACTATAGCACAGATACGCAGTATTTT. Amino acids: CATSDFRRDYSTDTQYF.

This clonotype was seen only a few times. The chain combines TRBV6-2 or TRBV6-3 with TRBJ1-5; D not resolved. V dropped 4 bases and J dropped 1 base, with 14 bases sitting between them. The CDR3 is 16 amino acids. Germline CDR1 is MNHEY and CDR2 is SVGEGT. The CDR3 loop reads CASSSARFGSNQPQHF. CDR3 sequence (DNA): TGTGCCAGCAGTTCCGCGCGGTTTGGGAGCAATCAGCCCCAGCATTTT.

The V call is TRBV9, the J call TRBJ2-6; 10 nucleotides match TRBD1. The germline V gene encodes CDR1 SGDLS and CDR2 YYNGEE. The CDR3 spans 20 residues. Unmatched junction bases numbered 10, after V lost 1 base and J lost 0 bases. The CDR3 is CASSVQTGGTSVSGANVLTF. The CDR3 DNA is TGTGCCAGCAGCGTACAGACAGGGGGCACTTCTGTCTCTGGGGCCAACGTCCTGACTTTC. Based on the CDR3 plus reference TRBV9 and TRBJ2-6, the full variable domain is DSGVTQTPKHLITATGQRVTLRCSPRSGDLSVYWYQQSLDQGLQFLIQYYNGEERAKGNILERFSAQQFPDLHSELNLSSLELGDSALYFCASSVQTGGTSVSGANVLTFGAGSRLTVL.

The chain employs TRBV11-3 and TRBJ2-1, with D perhaps given as TRBD1 or TRBD2 (6 bases each). V dropped 2 bases and J dropped 0 bases, with 23 bases sitting between them. This CDR3 contains 20 residues. Germline V gene data show CDR1 as SGHNT and CDR2 as YENEEA. In DNA form, the CDR3 reads TGTGCCAGCAGCTTATGGCGGGGCAGGGGAAGTACAAGCTCCTACAATGAGCAGTTCTTC. Translating gives CASSLWRGRGSTSSYNEQFF. The whole variable domain, remainder taken from reference TRBV11-3 and TRBJ2-1, is EAGVVQSPRYKIIEKKQPVAFWCNPISGHNTLYWYLQNLGQGPELLIRYENEEAVDDSQLPKDRFSAERLKGVDSTLKIQPAELGDSAVYLCASSLWRGRGSTSSYNEQFFGPGTRLTVL.

The chain couples TRBV10-3 to TRBJ1-2, with unresolved D. Germline V CDR1 and CDR2: ENHRY, SYGVKD. V lost 3 bases to trimming and J lost 4 bases, with 12 bases between them. This CDR3 contains 14 residues. The CDR3 spells CAISEPGESYGYTF. CDR3 nucleotide sequence: TGTGCCATCAGTGAACCGGGCGAGAGCTATGGCTACACCTTC.

This chain links TRBV18 with TRBJ2-1; D might be TRBD1 (6 bases). The CDR3 sequence is 14 residues long. V shed 1 base and J shed 3 bases, with 7 bases lying between them. Germline CDR1 reads KGHSH; CDR2 reads LQKENI. The CDR3 bases are TGTGCCAGCTCACCACTGGACAGCTACAATGAGCAGTTCTTC. This translates into CASSPLDSYNEQFF.

The chain employs TRBV6-2 or TRBV6-3 and TRBJ2-5, with 11 bases fitting TRBD1. There are 15 residues in the CDR3. Germline CDR1 is MNHEY and CDR2 is SVGEGT. V was clipped by 6 bases and J by 4 bases; unmatched bases: 7. CDR3 residues: CASRLDRGRGETQYF. CDR3 nucleotide sequence: TGTGCCAGCAGATTGGACAGGGGGCGCGGAGAGACCCAGTACTTC.

This rearrangement joins TRBV12-3 or TRBV12-4 to TRBJ1-5, with 10 bases aligning to TRBD1. The CDR3 is 14 amino acids. V was pared by 6 bases and J by 2 bases, with 1 base of the junction left unmatched. The CDR3 sequence is CASSGTGGNQPQHF. DNA of the CDR3: TGTGCCAGCAGCGGGACAGGGGGCAATCAGCCCCAGCATTTT.

The table lists this clonotype with a few counts. The chain combines TRBV7-3 with TRBJ2-2, with 13 positions matching TRBD2. From germline, CDR1 is SGHTA and CDR2 FQGTGA. This CDR3 contains 16 residues. The ends lost 7 bases at V and 5 bases at J; junction bases unmatched: 7. CDR3: CASKLAGGPRTGELFF. In nucleotides, the CDR3 is TGTGCCAGCAAACTAGCGGGGGGGCCGCGGACCGGGGAGCTGTTTTTT.

This chain uses TRBV6-2 or TRBV6-3 with TRBJ1-3; D is undetermined. Germline V lookup: CDR1 MNHEY, CDR2 SVGEGT. V was clipped by 7 bases and J by 4 bases, with 8 bases between them. The CDR3 extends over 12 amino acids. The CDR3 nucleotides are TGTGCCAGCAAACAGAACGGAAACACCATATATTTT. Translation: CASKQNGNTIYF.

The V gene is TRBV7-9, the J gene TRBJ2-3; D not resolved. CDR3 length: 14 amino acids. Germline loops: CDR1 SEHNR, CDR2 FQNEAQ (reference sequence). Trimming removed 4 bases from V and 0 bases from J, with 8 bases in between. The CDR3 is CASSYGKSTDTQYF. The CDR3 DNA follows: TGTGCCAGCAGCTATGGTAAAAGCACAGATACGCAGTATTTT.

The V call is TRBV19, the J call TRBJ2-3; possibly TRBD2 for D (6 bases). The CDR3 has 18 residues. Germline lookup yields CDR1 LNHDA and CDR2 SQIVND (reference sequence). V was clipped by 3 bases and J by 2 bases, with 21 bases between them. CDR3 sequence: CASSISQIGGANTDTQYF. CDR3 nucleotide sequence: TGTGCCAGTAGTATCTCCCAAATCGGGGGAGCCAACACAGATACGCAGTATTTT.

This chain joins TRBV11-1 and TRBJ2-7; tentatively, D is TRBD2 (5 bases). The length of the CDR3 is 16 residues. Germline values: CDR1 SGHAT, CDR2 FQDESV (reference sequence). Trimming pared 4 bases from V and 3 bases from J, leaving 19 bases between. DNA of the CDR3: TGTGCCAGCAGCTCCACGATTGTAGGGAGTCTCTACGAGCAGTACTTC. This translates into CASSSTIVGSLYEQYF.

The chain has TRBV6-1 and TRBJ2-2, with 8 positions matching TRBD2. Germline assignment: CDR1 MNHNS and CDR2 SASEGT. The trim removed 6 bases at V and 0 bases at J, leaving 0 bases unmatched. The length of the CDR3 is 14 residues. CDR3 bases: TGTGCCAGCAGCGGGGGGGCGAACACCGGGGAGCTGTTTTTT. Translating it yields CASSGGANTGELFF.

The chain combines TRBV19 with TRBJ1-5; 10 bases are shared with TRBD1. V lost 3 bases and J lost 8; bases outside the gene matches: 7. Germline V gives CDR1 LNHDA, CDR2 SQIVND (reference sequence). This CDR3 has 15 residues. The CDR3 is CASSIRDRGFEPQHF. The CDR3 bases are TGTGCCAGTAGTATCCGGGACAGGGGATTTGAGCCCCAGCATTTT.

V usage is TRBV6-5 and J usage is TRBJ1-5; TRBD1 aligns across 8 bases. V shed 4 bases and J 7 bases; nucleotides not matched to a gene: 6. Germline lookup yields CDR1 MNHEY and CDR2 SVGAGI. The CDR3 consists of 14 residues. The CDR3 loop reads CASSLQGAYQPQHF. CDR3 DNA sequence: TGTGCCAGCAGTTTGCAGGGGGCTTACCAGCCCCAGCATTTT.

A few counts support this clonotype. The chain combines TRBV5-1 with TRBJ2-3; 12 positions agree with TRBD2. Per the germline V gene, CDR1 is SGHRS and CDR2 is YFSETQ. V trimming: 2 bases; J trimming: 3 bases; junction bases outside the gene matches: 13. The CDR3 extends over 19 amino acids. CDR3 coding DNA: TGCGCCAGCAGCTTACCAACCTTCCGGACTAGCGGGATGACAGATACGCAGTATTTT. This sequence encodes CASSLPTFRTSGMTDTQYF.